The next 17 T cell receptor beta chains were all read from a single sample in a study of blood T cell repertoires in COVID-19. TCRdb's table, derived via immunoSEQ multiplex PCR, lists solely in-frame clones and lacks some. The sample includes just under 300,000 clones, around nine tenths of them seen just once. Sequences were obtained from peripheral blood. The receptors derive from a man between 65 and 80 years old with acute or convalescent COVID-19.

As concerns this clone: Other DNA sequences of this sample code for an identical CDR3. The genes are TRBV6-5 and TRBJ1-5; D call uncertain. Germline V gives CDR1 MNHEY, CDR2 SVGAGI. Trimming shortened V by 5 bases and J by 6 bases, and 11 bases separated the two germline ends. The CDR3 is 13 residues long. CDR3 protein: CASSQTGFQPQHF. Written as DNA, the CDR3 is TGTGCCAGCAGTCAAACGGGGTTTCAGCCCCAGCATTTT.

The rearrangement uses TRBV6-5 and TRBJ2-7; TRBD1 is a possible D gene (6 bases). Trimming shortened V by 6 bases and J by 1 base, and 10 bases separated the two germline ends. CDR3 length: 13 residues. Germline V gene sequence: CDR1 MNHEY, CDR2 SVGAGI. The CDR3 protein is CASSLDRSYEQYF. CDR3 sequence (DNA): TGTGCCAGCAGCCTGGACAGATCCTACGAGCAGTACTTC.

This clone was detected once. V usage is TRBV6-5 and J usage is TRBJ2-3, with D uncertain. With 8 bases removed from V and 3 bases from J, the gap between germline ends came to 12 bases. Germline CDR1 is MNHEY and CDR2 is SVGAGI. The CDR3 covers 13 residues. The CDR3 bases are TGTGCCAGCCGATCTGGAGTAACAGATACGCAGTATTTT. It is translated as CASRSGVTDTQYF.

DNA for the CDR3: TGTGCCAGCAGCCATGCAGTAGCAGGGGTAGGCTATGGCTACACCTTC. Its protein is CASSHAVAGVGYGYTF. The genes are TRBV7-9 and TRBJ1-2, with D perhaps TRBD1 (6 bases). Per germline, CDR1 SEHNR and CDR2 FQNEAQ (reference sequence). The CDR3 loop spans 16 amino acids. Deletions cut 5 bases from V and 4 bases from J, with 20 bases between.

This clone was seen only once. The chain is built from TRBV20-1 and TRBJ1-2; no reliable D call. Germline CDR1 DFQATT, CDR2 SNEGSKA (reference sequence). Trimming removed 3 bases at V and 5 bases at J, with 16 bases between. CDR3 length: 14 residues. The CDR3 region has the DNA TGCAGTGCTAGTTACGGTGTGGGAGATTATGGCTACACCTTC. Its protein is CSASYGVGDYGYTF.

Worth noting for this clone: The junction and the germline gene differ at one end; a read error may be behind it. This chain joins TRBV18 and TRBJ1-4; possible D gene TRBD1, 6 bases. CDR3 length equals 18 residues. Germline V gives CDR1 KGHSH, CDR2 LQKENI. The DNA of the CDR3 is TGTGCCAGCTCATCACCAGTCTCAGGGGTCGGGGCTAATGAAAAACTGTTTTTT. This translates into CASSSPVSGVGANEKLFF.

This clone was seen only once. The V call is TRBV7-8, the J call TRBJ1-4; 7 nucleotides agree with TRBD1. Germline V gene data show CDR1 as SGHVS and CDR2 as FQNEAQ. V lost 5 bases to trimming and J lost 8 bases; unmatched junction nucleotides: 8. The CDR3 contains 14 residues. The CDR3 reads CASSPQGWFEKLFF. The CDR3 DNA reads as TGTGCCAGCAGCCCACAGGGGTGGTTCGAAAAACTGTTTTTT.

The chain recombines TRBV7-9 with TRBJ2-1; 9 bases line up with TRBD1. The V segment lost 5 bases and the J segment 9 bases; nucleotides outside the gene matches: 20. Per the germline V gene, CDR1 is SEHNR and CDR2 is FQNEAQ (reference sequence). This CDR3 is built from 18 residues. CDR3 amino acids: CASSDPLSGTGKYVEQFF. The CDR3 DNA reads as TGTGCCAGCAGCGACCCTTTATCCGGGACAGGGAAATATGTTGAGCAGTTCTTC.

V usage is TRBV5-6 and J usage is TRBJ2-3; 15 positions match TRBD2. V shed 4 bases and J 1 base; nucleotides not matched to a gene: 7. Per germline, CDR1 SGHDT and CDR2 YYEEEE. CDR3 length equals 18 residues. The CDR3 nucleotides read TGTGCCAGCAGCCCTCGGACTAGCGGGGGGGCGGGCACAGATACGCAGTATTTT. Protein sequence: CASSPRTSGGAGTDTQYF. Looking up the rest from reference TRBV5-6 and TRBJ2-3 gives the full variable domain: DAGVTQSPTHLIKTRGQQVTLRCSPKSGHDTVSWYQQALGQGPQFIFQYYEEEERQRGNFPDRFSGHQFPNYSSELNVNALLLGDSALYLCASSPRTSGGAGTDTQYFGPGTRLTVL.

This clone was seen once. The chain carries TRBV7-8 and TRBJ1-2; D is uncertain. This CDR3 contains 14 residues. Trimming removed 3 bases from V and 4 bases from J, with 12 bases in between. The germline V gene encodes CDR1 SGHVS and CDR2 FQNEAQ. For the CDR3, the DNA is TGTGCCAGCAGCTTTAGACGGGATCTCTATGGCTACACCTTC. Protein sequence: CASSFRRDLYGYTF.

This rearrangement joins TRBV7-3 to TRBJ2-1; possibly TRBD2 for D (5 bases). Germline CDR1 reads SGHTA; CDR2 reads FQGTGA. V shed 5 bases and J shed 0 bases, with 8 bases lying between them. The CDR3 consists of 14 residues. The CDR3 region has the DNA TGTGCCAGCAGCCCTACTAGCTCCTACAATGAGCAGTTCTTC. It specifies CASSPTSSYNEQFF.

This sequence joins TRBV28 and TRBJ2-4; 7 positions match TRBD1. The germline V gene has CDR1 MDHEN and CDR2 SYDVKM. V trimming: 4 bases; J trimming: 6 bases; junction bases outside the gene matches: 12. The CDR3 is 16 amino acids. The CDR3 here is CASSSQGQPGGNIQYF. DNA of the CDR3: TGTGCCAGCAGTTCCCAGGGACAGCCTGGGGGAAACATTCAGTACTTC.

The CDR3 sequence: CASSELLKGFSSEQYF. The CDR3 DNA sequence: TGCGCCAGCAGTGAGCTTCTCAAGGGGTTCTCGAGCGAGCAGTACTTC. The gene calls are TRBV10-2 and TRBJ2-7; D possibly corresponds to TRBD1 (5 bases). Germline CDR1 and CDR2: WSHSY and SAAADI. The CDR3 is 16 residues long. V lost 2 bases and J 6 bases, leaving 20 bases between the germline ends.

CDR3 in DNA: TGTGCCAGCAGCTTAGGACGTCAAGATGGGGCAAACTATGGCTACACCTTC. Protein product: CASSLGRQDGANYGYTF. V is TRBV7-9 and J is TRBJ1-2; a possible D gene is TRBD1 (5 bases). V was clipped by 1 base and J by 2 bases, with 17 bases between them. Germline V gene data show CDR1 as SEHNR and CDR2 as FQNEAQ (reference sequence). This CDR3 has 17 residues.

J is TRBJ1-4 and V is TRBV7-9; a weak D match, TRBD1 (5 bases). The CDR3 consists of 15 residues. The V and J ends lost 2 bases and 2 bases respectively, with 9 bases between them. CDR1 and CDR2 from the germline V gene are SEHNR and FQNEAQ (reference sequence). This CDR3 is CASSLWGNTNEKLFF. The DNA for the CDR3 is TGTGCCAGCAGCTTATGGGGCAATACTAATGAAAAACTGTTTTTT.

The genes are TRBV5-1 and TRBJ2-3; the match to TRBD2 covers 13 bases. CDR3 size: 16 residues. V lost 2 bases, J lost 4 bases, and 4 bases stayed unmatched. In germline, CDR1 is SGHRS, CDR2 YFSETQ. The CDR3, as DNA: TGCGCCAGCAGCTTACTAGCGGGGGGGCCGTCAGATACGCAGTATTTT. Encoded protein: CASSLLAGGPSDTQYF.

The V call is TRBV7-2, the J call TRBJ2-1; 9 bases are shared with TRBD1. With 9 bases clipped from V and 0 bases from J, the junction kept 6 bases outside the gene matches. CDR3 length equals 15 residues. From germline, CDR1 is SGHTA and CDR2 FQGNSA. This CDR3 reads CASSRDRVSYNEQFF. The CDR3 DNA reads TGTGCCAGTAGCCGGGACAGGGTCTCCTACAATGAGCAGTTCTTC.